This T cell receptor beta chain came from a study of beta chain features in type 1 diabetes. Study results and caveats: Significant though moderate, a shortening of TCRB CDR3s appeared in all four CD4+ subsets of Type 1 diabetes patients. Because the template was cDNA, high-expressing cells might be over-represented. Lower insertion and higher deletion counts appeared at VDJ junctions in type 1 diabetes patients. PCR might favor shorter templates, equally in patients and controls.

CD45RO/CCR7/CD25/CD127/CD95/CD27 sorting isolated CD4+ naive, central memory, regulatory and stem cell-like memory cells. Every bit of the isolated RNA underwent reverse transcription, so sequencing read expressed TCRB transcripts. Profiled with immunoSEQ multiplex PCR; TCRdb holds only in-frame clones, not every one. The sample lists 350,000 to 400,000 clones; roughly 12% were seen once. In this sample, this clone turned up a few times. Antigen unknown. The receptor was derived from a woman between 18 and 30 years old with type 1 diabetes. Sequenced: naive CD4+ T cells from blood.

CDR3 nucleotides: TGTGCCACCAGCAGAACAGGGTTTAATGAAAAACTGTTTTTT. Translation gives CATSRTGFNEKLFF. The chain employs TRBV15 and TRBJ1-4; TRBD1 might be the D (6 bases). This CDR3 has 14 amino acids. Germline loops: CDR1 LNHNV, CDR2 YYDKDF (reference sequence). Between the trimmed V and J ends, which lost 2 bases and 4 bases, there was a span of 8 bases.